The 21 T cell receptor beta chains below all came from one sample that was sequenced in a study of beta chain features in type 1 diabetes. Study-wide findings and caveats: There was a moderate but significant shortening of TCRB CDR3s in all four CD4+ subsets of Type 1 diabetes patients.

Expressed TCRB transcripts were sequenced after all isolated RNA was converted to cDNA. Profiling relied on immunoSEQ multiplex PCR, and the TCRdb table lists in-frame clones only, not all of them. The data hold 130,000 or so clones, with 16% observed a single time. For these TCRs, the target antigens are not known. The source material was central memory CD4+ T cells from blood. The receptors derive from a man under 40 with type 1 diabetes.

This rearrangement joins TRBV11-3 to TRBJ2-3, with 7 bases aligning to TRBD2. J gave up 1 base and V 4 bases, and 11 bases lay outside the gene matches. Germline V gene sequence: CDR1 SGHNT, CDR2 YENEEA. This CDR3 has 17 residues. DNA for the CDR3: TGTGCCAGCAGCTACCAAATGTTAGCGGGCCGCACAGATACGCAGTATTTT. Translating gives CASSYQMLAGRTDTQYF.

This clone was seen more than once but under ten times. The chain is built from TRBV29-1 and TRBJ2-3, with 10 nucleotides matching TRBD1. The CDR3 has 13 amino acids. V trimming: 7 bases; J trimming: 8 bases; junction bases outside the gene matches: 9. The germline V gene has CDR1 SQVTM and CDR2 ANQGSEA. CDR3 sequence (DNA): TGCAGCGGACGGGACAGGGGAGGGGGTACGCAGTATTTT. Its protein is CSGRDRGGGTQYF.

This clone was counted only a few times. This chain joins TRBV30 and TRBJ2-5; no clear D gene. V was trimmed by 0 bases and J by 3 bases, leaving 2 bases between them. The CDR3 runs to 11 residues. The germline gives CDR1 GTSNPN, CDR2 SVGIG (reference sequence). Written as DNA, the CDR3 is TGTGCCTGGAGTGTAAAAGAGACCCAGTACTTC. Its translation: CAWSVKETQYF.

This clone came up many times. The chain has TRBV6-1 and TRBJ2-7; TRBD1 aligns across 10 bases. Germline loops: CDR1 MNHNS, CDR2 SASEGT. The trim removed 7 bases at V and 3 bases at J, leaving 6 bases unmatched. The CDR3 is made up of 14 amino acids. The CDR3 is CASNRDRGRYEQYF. The CDR3 DNA reads TGTGCCAGCAATCGGGACAGGGGACGCTACGAGCAGTACTTC.

This sequence joins TRBV7-2 and TRBJ2-3; D call uncertain. V was trimmed by 4 bases and J by 0 bases, leaving 11 bases between them. The germline V gene has CDR1 SGHTA and CDR2 FQGNSA. The CDR3 runs 15 residues. The CDR3 spells CASSSRRISTDTQYF. CDR3 DNA sequence: TGTGCCAGCAGCTCGCGACGGATTAGCACAGATACGCAGTATTTT. Full variable domain (rest looked up from reference TRBV7-2 and TRBJ2-3): GAGVSQSPSNKVTEKGKDVELRCDPISGHTALYWYRQSLGQGLEFLIYFQGNSAPDKSGLPSDRFSAERTGGSVSTLTIQRTQQEDSAVYLCASSSRRISTDTQYFGPGTRLTVL.

This clone was observed a few times. V is TRBV18 and J is TRBJ1-4, with D perhaps TRBD1 (5 bases). CDR1 is KGHSH, CDR2 LQKENI, per germline. CDR3 length: 16 residues. Trimming took off 1 base at V and 0 bases at J, with 9 bases between the two ends. This chain's CDR3 is CASSPQGPSTNEKLFF. The CDR3 DNA follows: TGTGCCAGCTCACCACAGGGACCCTCAACTAATGAAAAACTGTTTTTT.

In its sample, this clone was seen many times. This sequence joins TRBV30 and TRBJ2-1, with 10 bases aligning to TRBD1. V was pared by 4 bases and J by 4 bases, with 4 bases of the junction left unmatched. Germline loops: CDR1 GTSNPN, CDR2 SVGIG (reference sequence). The CDR3 spans 14 residues. The CDR3: CAWNWDRGYNEQFF. Here the CDR3 DNA reads TGTGCCTGGAATTGGGACAGGGGATACAATGAGCAGTTCTTC.

This clone was detected only a few times. The chain combines TRBV6-5 with TRBJ2-1; 7 bases map to TRBD1. The germline gives CDR1 MNHEY, CDR2 SVGAGI. This CDR3 has 12 amino acids. The V segment lost 4 bases and the J segment 14 bases; nucleotides outside the gene matches: 8. The CDR3 protein is CASSSVDRNEFF. The CDR3 DNA reads TGTGCCAGCAGTTCGGTGGACAGGAATGAGTTCTTC.

This clone has only a few counts. The chain employs TRBV19 and TRBJ2-7; no reliable D call. V lost 5 bases to trimming and J lost 1 base, with 12 bases between them. Germline assignment: CDR1 LNHDA and CDR2 SQIVND (reference sequence). The CDR3 sequence is 14 residues long. CDR3 loop: CASSAGQVSYEQYF. In nucleotides, the CDR3 is TGTGCCAGTAGTGCCGGGCAAGTTTCCTACGAGCAGTACTTC.

V and J are TRBV7-9 and TRBJ1-1; 9 bases agree with TRBD1. This CDR3 is built from 15 residues. After removal of 6 bases from V and 4 bases from J, the junction contained 9 bases not matched to a gene. The germline V gene has CDR1 SEHNR and CDR2 FQNEAQ (reference sequence). The CDR3 loop reads CASRQGAFAVTEAFF. CDR3 coding DNA: TGTGCCAGCAGACAGGGGGCTTTCGCTGTCACTGAAGCTTTCTTT.

This clone has a handful of counts. The chain joins TRBV11-2 to TRBJ2-5, with TRBD2 as a possible D gene (6 bases). CDR3 length: 14 amino acids. Germline V gene sequence: CDR1 SGHAT, CDR2 FQNNGV. The V gene lost 5 bases and the J gene lost 2 bases, with 12 bases spanning the gap. The CDR3 sequence is CASSAGYEQETQYF. The CDR3 nucleotides read TGTGCCAGCAGCGCGGGATATGAACAAGAGACCCAGTACTTC.

This clone was picked up a small number of times. The gene calls are TRBV13 and TRBJ2-3, with D possibly TRBD2 on 5 matching bases. V lost 0 bases and J lost 2, with 15 bases in between. CDR1 PRHDT and CDR2 FYEKMQ come from the germline V gene (reference sequence). The CDR3 loop spans 17 amino acids. The CDR3 loop is CASSLGGDGGLTDTQYF. The CDR3 nucleotides read TGTGCCAGCAGCTTAGGGGGAGATGGAGGCCTCACAGATACGCAGTATTTT. Variable domain in full (rest from reference TRBV13 and TRBJ2-3): AAGVIQSPRHLIKEKRETATLKCYPIPRHDTVYWYQQGPGQDPQFLISFYEKMQSDKGSIPDRFSAQQFSDYHSELNMSSLELGDSALYFCASSLGGDGGLTDTQYFGPGTRLTVL.

There are a few counts of this clone. This chain connects TRBV9 to TRBJ1-6; a possible D gene is TRBD1 (5 bases). CDR1 is SGDLS, CDR2 YYNGEE, per germline. This CDR3 region has 16 residues. The V end lost 3 bases, the J end lost 6 bases, and 16 bases lay between the germline ends. CDR3 loop: CASSAGGFDLNSPLHF. DNA of the CDR3: TGTGCCAGCAGCGCTGGGGGGTTTGATCTTAATTCACCCCTCCACTTT. The full variable domain, in which reference TRBV9 and TRBJ1-6 provide the parts outside the CDR3, is DSGVTQTPKHLITATGQRVTLRCSPRSGDLSVYWYQQSLDQGLQFLIQYYNGEERAKGNILERFSAQQFPDLHSELNLSSLELGDSALYFCASSAGGFDLNSPLHFGNGTRLTVT.

This chain uses TRBV4-3 with TRBJ1-1; TRBD1 is a possible D gene (5 bases). Trimming shortened V by 0 bases and J by 7 bases, and 9 bases separated the two germline ends. Germline V gene lookup returns CDR1 LGHNA and CDR2 YSLEER. The CDR3 spans 13 residues. CDR3 amino acids: CASSQDRGYEAFF. The DNA of the CDR3 is TGCGCCAGCAGCCAAGATCGGGGGTATGAAGCTTTCTTT.

The V call is TRBV14, the J call TRBJ2-3, with D hard to call. The CDR3 runs to 14 residues. Germline-derived CDR1 and CDR2 are SGHDN and FVKESK. With 1 base removed from V and 4 bases from J, the gap between germline ends came to 9 bases. Here the CDR3 reads CASSQGLSPDTQYF. The CDR3 DNA reads as TGTGCCAGCAGCCAAGGCCTAAGTCCAGATACGCAGTATTTT.

The chain links TRBV6-6 to TRBJ2-4; 8 nucleotides align to TRBD1. With 0 bases clipped from V and 7 bases from J, the junction kept 8 bases outside the gene matches. The CDR3 runs to 16 residues. The germline V gene encodes CDR1 MNHNY and CDR2 SVGAGI (reference sequence). CDR3 DNA sequence: TGTGCCAGCAGTTACTCGCGACAGGGGATTATGAACATTCAGTACTTC. This translates into CASSYSRQGIMNIQYF.

This clone was seen more than once but under ten times. The chain recombines TRBV4-3 with TRBJ2-7, with D hard to call. Trimming took off 0 bases at V and 0 bases at J, with 15 bases between the two ends. This CDR3 contains 17 residues. Germline CDR1 reads LGHNA; CDR2 reads YSLEER. CDR3 residues: CASSQDFQVRYSYEQYF. CDR3 DNA: TGCGCCAGCAGCCAAGATTTTCAGGTACGATACTCCTACGAGCAGTACTTC.

This clone was observed many times. The rearrangement joins TRBV4-3 to TRBJ2-2; no reliable D call. The CDR3 runs 12 residues. The V end was cut by 1 base, the J end by 8 bases, with 5 bases between. The germline gives CDR1 LGHNA, CDR2 YSLEER. The CDR3 bases are TGCGCCAGCAGCCAAGTCTTAGGGGAGCTGTTTTTT. Protein: CASSQVLGELFF.

This clone was detected a few times. The gene calls are TRBV7-2 and TRBJ2-7; 7 bases line up with TRBD1. Germline V gives CDR1 SGHTA, CDR2 FQGNSA. CDR3 size: 13 residues. The J segment lost 3 bases and the V segment lost 5 bases, leaving 4 bases of the junction unmatched. CDR3 DNA: TGTGCCAGCAGCCCGACAGGGATCTACGAGCAGTACTTC. Translating it yields CASSPTGIYEQYF.

This clone has just one count. The CDR3 loop reads CASSIHLQGAQVVGELFF. In DNA form, the CDR3 reads TGTGCCAGCAGCATTCATCTGCAGGGGGCGCAGGTTGTCGGGGAGCTGTTTTTT. The chain couples TRBV9 to TRBJ2-2; 8 bases agree with TRBD1. The germline V gene has CDR1 SGDLS and CDR2 YYNGEE. CDR3 length equals 18 residues. After removal of 4 bases from V and 7 bases from J, the junction contained 18 bases not matched to a gene.

The chain links TRBV7-6 to TRBJ1-1, with TRBD1 as a possible D gene (6 bases). In germline, CDR1 is SGHVS, CDR2 FNYEAQ. Trimming shortened V by 5 bases and J by 4 bases, and 23 bases separated the two germline ends. The CDR3 runs to 17 residues. In DNA form, the CDR3 reads TGTGCCAGCAGCCAGGGCCGGGACAAACCCTTAGCCACTGAAGCTTTCTTT. Encoded protein: CASSQGRDKPLATEAFF.